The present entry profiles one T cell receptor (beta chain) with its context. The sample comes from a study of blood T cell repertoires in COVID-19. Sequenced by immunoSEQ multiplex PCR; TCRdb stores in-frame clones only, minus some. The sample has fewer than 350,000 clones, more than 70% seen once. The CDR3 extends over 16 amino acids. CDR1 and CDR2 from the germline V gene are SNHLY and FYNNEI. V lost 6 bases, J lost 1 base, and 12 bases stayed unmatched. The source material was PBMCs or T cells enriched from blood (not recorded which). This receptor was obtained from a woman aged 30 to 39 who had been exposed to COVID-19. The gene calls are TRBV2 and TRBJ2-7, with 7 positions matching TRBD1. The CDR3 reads CASSPTPLGQSYEQYF. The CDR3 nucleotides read TGTGCCAGCAGCCCAACCCCCCTGGGACAGTCCTACGAGCAGTACTTC.